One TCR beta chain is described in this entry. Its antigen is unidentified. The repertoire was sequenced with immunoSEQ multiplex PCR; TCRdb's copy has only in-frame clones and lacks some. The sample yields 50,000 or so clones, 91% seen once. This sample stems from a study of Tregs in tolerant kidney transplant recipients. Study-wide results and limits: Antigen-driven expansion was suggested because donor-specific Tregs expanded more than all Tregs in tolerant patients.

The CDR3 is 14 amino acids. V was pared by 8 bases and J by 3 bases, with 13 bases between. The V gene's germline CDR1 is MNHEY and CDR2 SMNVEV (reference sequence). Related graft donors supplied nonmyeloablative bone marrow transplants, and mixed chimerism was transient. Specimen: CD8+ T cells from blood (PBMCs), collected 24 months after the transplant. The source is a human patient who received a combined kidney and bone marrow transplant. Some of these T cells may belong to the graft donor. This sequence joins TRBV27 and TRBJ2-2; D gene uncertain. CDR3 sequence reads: CASGTLGDTGELFF. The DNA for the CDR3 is TGTGCCAGCGGAACCTTGGGCGACACCGGGGAGCTGTTTTTT.